Below are 16 T cell receptor beta chains sequenced from a single sample in a study of blood T cell repertoires in COVID-19. Measured with immunoSEQ multiplex PCR; TCRdb has only the in-frame clones, and not every one. The table records over 200,000 clones, 80% to 90% of them present only once. Sequencing input: PBMCs or T cells enriched from blood (not recorded which). The receptors derive from a man aged 18 to 30 who had recovered from COVID-19.

The chain recombines TRBV12-3 or TRBV12-4 with TRBJ1-2; unclear D gene. This CDR3 is 13 amino acids long. V lost 4 bases, J lost 4 bases, and 10 bases lay in between. The CDR3: CASSSLGVYGYTF. CDR3 sequence (DNA): TGTGCCAGCAGTTCTTTGGGAGTCTATGGCTACACCTTC.

The V gene is TRBV4-1, the J gene TRBJ1-4; no clear D gene. CDR3 length equals 15 residues. Trimming left V 0 bases short and J 6 bases short, with 11 bases between. Germline V gives CDR1 MGHRA, CDR2 YSYEKL. CDR3 DNA sequence: TGCGCCAGCAGCCAAGATGCGGGAGAGGATGAAAAACTGTTTTTT. Protein product: CASSQDAGEDEKLFF.

The chain recombines TRBV7-2 with TRBJ2-7, with a tentative D call TRBD1 (5 bases). The CDR3 loop spans 14 amino acids. Trimming stripped 3 bases from V and 2 bases from J, with 11 bases between. In germline, CDR1 is SGHTA, CDR2 FQGNSA. CDR3 coding DNA: TGTGCCAGCAGCTTTATGCAGGGTACCTACGAGCAGTACTTC. Protein product: CASSFMQGTYEQYF.

This clone has just one count. The chain employs TRBV2 and TRBJ2-1, with 7 positions matching TRBD2. The CDR3 is made up of 11 amino acids. From germline, CDR1 is SNHLY and CDR2 FYNNEI. V dropped 7 bases and J dropped 8; count of bases not matched to a gene: 2. The CDR3 loop is CASMGGDEQFF. CDR3 sequence (DNA): TGTGCCAGCATGGGGGGGGATGAGCAGTTCTTC.

V usage is TRBV19 and J usage is TRBJ1-1; D perhaps matches TRBD1 (6 bases). There are 13 residues in the CDR3. Trimming pared 6 bases from V and 1 base from J, leaving 9 bases between. From germline, CDR1 is LNHDA and CDR2 SQIVND (reference sequence). This chain's CDR3 is CASRTQGNTEAFF. CDR3 DNA sequence: TGTGCCAGTAGAACACAGGGGAACACTGAAGCTTTCTTT. Full variable domain (rest looked up from reference TRBV19 and TRBJ1-1): DGGITQSPKYLFRKEGQNVTLSCEQNLNHDAMYWYRQDPGQGLRLIYYSQIVNDFQKGDIAEGYSVSREKKESFPLTVTSAQKNPTAFYLCASRTQGNTEAFFGQGTRLTVV.

This chain joins TRBV5-5 and TRBJ1-3; D is possibly TRBD1 (6 bases). CDR1 is SGHKS and CDR2 is YYEKEE in the germline V gene (reference sequence). Between the trimmed V and J ends, which lost 5 bases and 0 bases, there was a span of 15 bases. CDR3 length: 16 amino acids. The DNA of the CDR3 is TGTGCCAGCAGTTACAGGGCTCTTACCTCTGGAAACACCATATATTTT. Translated, it gives CASSYRALTSGNTIYF.

This chain links TRBV6-5 with TRBJ2-1; 11 nucleotides agree with TRBD2. Germline CDR1 and CDR2: MNHEY and SVGAGI. The CDR3 extends over 16 amino acids. V lost 2 bases and J lost 8; bases outside the gene matches: 8. The CDR3 here is CASSYQIAGGRDEQFF. The CDR3 DNA reads TGTGCCAGCAGTTACCAAATAGCGGGAGGGAGGGATGAGCAGTTCTTC.

This chain links TRBV19 with TRBJ1-6, with D unclear. There are 15 residues in the CDR3. CDR1 and CDR2 from the germline V gene are LNHDA and SQIVND (reference sequence). Deletions cut 4 bases from V and 6 bases from J, with 13 bases between. The chain's CDR3 is CASSTEGAFNSPLHF. CDR3 in DNA: TGTGCCAGTAGTACCGAGGGAGCGTTTAATTCACCCCTCCACTTT.

This clone was seen a handful of times. The chain joins TRBV19 to TRBJ2-7; perhaps TRBD1 as D (6 bases). CDR1 is LNHDA and CDR2 is SQIVND in the germline V gene (reference sequence). The CDR3 consists of 14 residues. Trimming shortened V by 4 bases and J by 4 bases, and 14 bases separated the two germline ends. The CDR3 nucleotides are TGTGCCAGTAGTAGGGCAGGGGAAGGGTACGAGCAGTACTTC. Residues: CASSRAGEGYEQYF.

This chain connects TRBV7-2 to TRBJ1-6; 8 bases map to TRBD1. In germline, CDR1 is SGHTA, CDR2 FQGNSA. Trimming at V came to 6 bases and at J to 5 bases, leaving 6 bases not matched to a gene. CDR3 size: 15 residues. CDR3 in amino acids: CASSTTGGDNSPLHF. The CDR3 coding sequence is TGTGCCAGCAGTACTACAGGGGGAGATAATTCACCCCTCCACTTT.

V usage is TRBV19 and J usage is TRBJ1-1; possible D gene TRBD1, 6 bases. This CDR3 comprises 14 residues. V lost 1 base and J 6 bases, leaving 12 bases between the germline ends. From germline, CDR1 is LNHDA and CDR2 SQIVND (reference sequence). CDR3 sequence reads: CASSIVQGRAEAFF. As DNA, the CDR3 is TGTGCCAGTAGTATAGTACAGGGAAGGGCTGAAGCTTTCTTT.

The chain carries TRBV7-9 and TRBJ2-1; TRBD1 might be the D (6 bases). This CDR3 is 13 amino acids long. V was clipped by 0 bases and J by 14 bases, with 14 bases between them. CDR1 is SEHNR and CDR2 is FQNEAQ in the germline V gene (reference sequence). The CDR3, as DNA: TGTGCCAGCAGCTTAGCGGAGTTTGCAGGGGAGTTCTTC. Translating it yields CASSLAEFAGEFF.

This clone occurred a few times. This CDR3 is CASRNRELDTEAFF. CDR3 DNA: TGTGCCAGCAGGAACAGGGAGTTGGACACTGAAGCTTTCTTT. The genes are TRBV2 and TRBJ1-1; tentatively, D is TRBD1 (6 bases). The V end was cut by 6 bases, the J end by 3 bases, with 14 bases between. This CDR3 region has 14 residues. Germline-derived CDR1 and CDR2 are SNHLY and FYNNEI. The whole variable domain, remainder taken from reference TRBV2 and TRBJ1-1, is EPEVTQTPSHQVTQMGQEVILRCVPISNHLYFYWYRQILGQKVEFLVSFYNNEISEKSEIFDDQFSVERPDGSNFTLKIRSTKLEDSAMYFCASRNRELDTEAFFGQGTRLTVV.

The V call is TRBV6-1, the J call TRBJ1-2; 7 bases agree with TRBD1. The germline V gene has CDR1 MNHNS and CDR2 SASEGT. This CDR3 is built from 14 residues. V lost 2 bases and J lost 6; bases outside the gene matches: 6. CDR3 loop: CASSEMKTGNGYTF. CDR3 bases: TGTGCCAGCAGTGAAATGAAGACAGGGAATGGCTACACCTTC.

V usage is TRBV4-1 and J usage is TRBJ1-1, with D hard to call. The germline V gene encodes CDR1 MGHRA and CDR2 YSYEKL. V lost 0 bases to trimming and J lost 1 base, with 9 bases between them. CDR3 size: 15 residues. The CDR3 sequence is CASSQDLSRNTEAFF. The CDR3 DNA is TGCGCCAGCAGCCAAGATCTGTCCAGGAACACTGAAGCTTTCTTT.

The V gene is TRBV13, the J gene TRBJ1-3; 7 nucleotides align to TRBD1. The junction had 9 bases not matched to a gene; V was cut back by 10 bases and J by 6 bases. The CDR3 covers 13 residues. From germline, CDR1 is PRHDT and CDR2 FYEKMQ (reference sequence). The CDR3 region is CANLDRVANTIYF. DNA for the CDR3: TGTGCCAATCTCGACAGGGTCGCAAACACCATATATTTT.